This T cell receptor (beta chain) originates from a study of identical twins. Study outcomes and limitations: The more abundant beta clonotypes in cord blood had fewer insertions, and memory repertoires did not show this. Zero-insertion findings could be partly confounded by invariant cells (MAIT and iNKT cells).

In TCRdb, the 5' RACE reads were re-called with MiXCR into one record per CDR3 protein. This table holds about 100,000 distinct CDR3 sequences, about 6.1% found once. Ten or more counts support this clonotype. Its matching antigen is unknown. The CDR3 loop spans 16 amino acids. V shed 6 bases and J 0 bases; nucleotides not matched to a gene: 8. The germline V gene has CDR1 SQVTM and CDR2 ANQGSEA. The source of this sequence is a woman between 45 and 65 years old in good health. The specimen was memory T cells sorted from blood. The rearrangement joins TRBV29-1 to TRBJ2-7, with 13 nucleotides matching TRBD2. The chain's CDR3 is CSVRGGLAGSSYEQYF. As DNA, the CDR3 is TGCAGCGTCCGTGGGGGACTAGCGGGGAGCTCCTACGAGCAGTACTTC.